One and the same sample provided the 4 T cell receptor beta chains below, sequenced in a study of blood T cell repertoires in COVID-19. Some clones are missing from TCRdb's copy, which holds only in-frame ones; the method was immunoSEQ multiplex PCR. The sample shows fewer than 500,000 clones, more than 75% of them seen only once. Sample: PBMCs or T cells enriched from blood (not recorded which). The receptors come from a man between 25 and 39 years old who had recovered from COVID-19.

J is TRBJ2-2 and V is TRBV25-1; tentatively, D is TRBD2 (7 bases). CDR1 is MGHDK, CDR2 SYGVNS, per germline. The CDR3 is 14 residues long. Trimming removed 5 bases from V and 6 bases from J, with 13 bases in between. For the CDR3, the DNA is TGTGCCAGCAGTAAGGGGGGGAAGTCCGGGGAGCTGTTTTTT. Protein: CASSKGGKSGELFF.

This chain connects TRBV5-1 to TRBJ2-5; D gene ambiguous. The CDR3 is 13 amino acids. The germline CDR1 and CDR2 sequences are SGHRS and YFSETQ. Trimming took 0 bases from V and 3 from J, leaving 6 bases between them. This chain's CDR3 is CASSLVQKETQYF. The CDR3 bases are TGCGCCAGCAGCTTGGTGCAGAAAGAGACCCAGTACTTC. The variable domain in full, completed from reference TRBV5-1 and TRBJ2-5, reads KAGVTQTPRYLIKTRGQQVTLSCSPISGHRSVSWYQQTPGQGLQFLFEYFSETQRNKGNFPGRFSGRQFSNSRSEMNVSTLELGDSALYLCASSLVQKETQYFGPGTRLLVL.

The CDR3 region is CASSDDRGPFEQYF. The CDR3 DNA follows: TGTGCCAGCAGTGATGACAGGGGGCCATTCGAGCAGTACTTC. This chain links TRBV2 with TRBJ2-7, with TRBD1 matching over 10 bases. The CDR3 is made up of 14 amino acids. In germline, CDR1 is SNHLY, CDR2 FYNNEI. The trim removed 3 bases at V and 6 bases at J, leaving 5 bases unmatched.

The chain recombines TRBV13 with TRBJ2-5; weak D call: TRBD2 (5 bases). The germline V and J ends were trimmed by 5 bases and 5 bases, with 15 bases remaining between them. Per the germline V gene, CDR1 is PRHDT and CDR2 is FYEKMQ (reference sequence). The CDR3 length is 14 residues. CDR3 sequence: CASSLSKEVETQYF. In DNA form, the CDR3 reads TGTGCCAGCAGCCTCTCCAAGGAGGTGGAGACCCAGTACTTC.